This passage covers 5 T cell receptor beta chains from one sample sequenced in a study of shared clonotypes between healthy human individuals. Profiled with immunoSEQ multiplex PCR; TCRdb holds only in-frame clones, not every one. Found here are over 2 million clones, 85% to 95% of them singletons; the top ten hold 0.1% to 0.15%. Sequenced: naive CD4+ T cells sorted from blood. Subset given: CD45RA+ positively selected. The origin of the receptors is a man aged 18 to 30 in good health.

V is TRBV19 and J is TRBJ1-3, with 7 bases identical to TRBD1. Trimming at V came to 4 bases and at J to 0 bases, leaving 3 bases not matched to a gene. This CDR3 region has 15 residues. Germline assignment: CDR1 LNHDA and CDR2 SQIVND (reference sequence). This CDR3 reads CASSTAGGSGNTIYF. The DNA of the CDR3 is TGTGCCAGTAGTACCGCAGGGGGCTCTGGAAACACCATATATTTT.

The J gene is TRBJ2-7, the V gene TRBV28; tentative D call: TRBD1 (6 bases). The germline V gene has CDR1 MDHEN and CDR2 SYDVKM. The CDR3 contains 14 residues. Between the trimmed V and J ends, which lost 4 bases and 4 bases, there was a span of 14 bases. CDR3 nucleotide sequence: TGTGCCAGCAGTTCGCACGAAACAGGGTACGAGCAGTACTTC. Translated, it gives CASSSHETGYEQYF.

V usage is TRBV6-1 and J usage is TRBJ2-7, with 7 positions matching TRBD2. Germline CDR1 reads MNHNS; CDR2 reads SASEGT. There are 13 residues in the CDR3. V was clipped by 5 bases and J by 7 bases; unmatched bases: 8. In DNA form, the CDR3 reads TGTGCCAGCAGTCCTAGACTAGCAGGTGAGCAGTACTTC. It encodes CASSPRLAGEQYF.

The chain links TRBV2 to TRBJ2-1; 12 bases are shared with TRBD2. There are 17 residues in the CDR3. Germline CDR1 and CDR2: SNHLY and FYNNEI. In DNA, the CDR3 is TGTGCAGTCCAAGGACTAGCGGGGCAAAGCTCCTACAATGAGCAGTTCTTC. Encoded protein: CAVQGLAGQSSYNEQFF.

The chain carries TRBV7-9 and TRBJ2-7; the D is unclear. Trimming took off 5 bases at V and 0 bases at J, with 14 bases between the two ends. The germline CDR1 and CDR2 sequences are SEHNR and FQNEAQ (reference sequence). This CDR3 has 15 residues. CDR3 nucleotides: TGTGCCAGCAGCCCCCCCGACGGGCCCTCCTACGAGCAGTACTTC. Amino acids: CASSPPDGPSYEQYF.